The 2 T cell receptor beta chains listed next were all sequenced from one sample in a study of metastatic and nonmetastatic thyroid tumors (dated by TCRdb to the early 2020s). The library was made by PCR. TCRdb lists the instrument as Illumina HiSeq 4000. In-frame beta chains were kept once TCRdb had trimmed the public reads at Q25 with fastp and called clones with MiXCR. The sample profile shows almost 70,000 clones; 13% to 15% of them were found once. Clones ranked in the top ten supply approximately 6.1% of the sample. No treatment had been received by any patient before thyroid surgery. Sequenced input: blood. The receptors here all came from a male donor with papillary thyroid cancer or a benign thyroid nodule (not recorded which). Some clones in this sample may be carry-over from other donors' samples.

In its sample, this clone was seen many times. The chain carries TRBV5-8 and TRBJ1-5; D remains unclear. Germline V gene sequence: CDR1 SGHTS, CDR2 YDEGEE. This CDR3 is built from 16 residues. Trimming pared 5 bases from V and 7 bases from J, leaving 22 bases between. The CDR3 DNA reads TGTGCCAGCAGATTAGTGTACAGAAGGGAAGAACAGCCCCAGCATTTT. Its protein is CASRLVYRREEQPQHF.

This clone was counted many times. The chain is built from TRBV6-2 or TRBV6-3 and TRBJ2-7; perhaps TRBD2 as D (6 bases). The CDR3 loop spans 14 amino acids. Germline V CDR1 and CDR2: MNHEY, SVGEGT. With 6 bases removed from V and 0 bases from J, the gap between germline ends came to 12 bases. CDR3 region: CASRDGGSSYEQYF. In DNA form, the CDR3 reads TGTGCCAGCAGAGACGGAGGGAGCTCCTACGAGCAGTACTTC.